These T cell receptor beta chains were read from a single sample in a study of neurological immune-mediated disorders. TCRdb re-called the 5' RACE reads with MiXCR, one entry per CDR3 protein. The repertoire consists of 49,000 or so distinct CDR3 sequences, with 4% to 5.5% occurring once and the leading ten covering under 6.5%. Sequenced: PBMCs. These receptor sequences come from a woman aged 55 to 70 with multiple sclerosis. Both conserved end residues are part of each CDR3. A D gene is named only where the DNA matches it firmly.

TRBJ2-7	TRBV10-3	TRBD2	CAISEGLAGGLTYEQYF
TRBJ2-7	TRBV7-9	NA	CASSPRLAYEQYF
TRBJ1-2	TRBV20-1	TRBD1	CSASLLDDRAPLYGYTF
TRBJ2-3	TRBV2	NA	CAQAAGAVDTQYF
TRBJ1-6	TRBV2	TRBD1	CASETGGGSPLHF
TRBJ1-6	TRBV20-1	NA	CSARDRETSPLHF
TRBJ2-7	TRBV28	TRBD2	CASSPGGGRTYEQYF
TRBJ2-2	TRBV10-3	TRBD2	CAISGRGRDGELFF
TRBJ2-2	TRBV5-1	NA	CASSFPGNTGELFF
TRBJ1-1	TRBV29-1	NA	CSVRIGPEAFF
TRBJ2-7	TRBV7-2	NA	CASSHQVRAEPYEQYF
TRBJ1-6	TRBV7-2	NA	CASSLDRGSYNSPLHF
TRBJ1-2	TRBV5-1	NA	CASSPQGANYGYTF
TRBJ2-3	TRBV9	TRBD2	CASSVATSGGTDTQYF
TRBJ2-3	TRBV7-2	TRBD1	CASSFRGSTDTQYF
TRBJ1-1	TRBV10-3	NA	CAISDGVSSVEAFF
TRBJ1-5	TRBV20-1	NA	CSARTDYNQPQHF
TRBJ2-3	TRBV4-3	TRBD2	CASSQGSGTSASDTQYF
TRBJ2-7	TRBV2	NA	CASSLTYEQYF
TRBJ2-4	TRBV19	TRBD1	CASSIDTGAENIQYF
TRBJ2-2	TRBV5-1	NA	CASTPYANTGELFF
TRBJ2-5	TRBV20-1	TRBD2	CSARASGLAELQETQYF
TRBJ2-1	TRBV20-1	NA	CSARVSGSYNEQFF
TRBJ2-3	TRBV12-3/TRBV12-4	NA	CASTKIPDTQYF
TRBJ1-2	TRBV5-1	TRBD1	CASSVDREDYGYTF
TRBJ2-5	TRBV20-1	NA	CSARRALQPQETQYF
TRBJ2-2	TRBV12-3/TRBV12-4	TRBD2	CAAIGGGGTGELFF
TRBJ1-4	TRBV6-1	NA	CASTPYGTENEKLFF